These T cell receptor beta chains were read from a single sample in a study of cytomegalovirus exposure and HLA in healthy donors. The method was immunoSEQ multiplex PCR; TCRdb's version includes in-frame clones alone and lacks a portion of them. The table shows about 130,000 clones, with roughly nine tenths occurring only once. Sequencing was done on a sample of PBMCs. The receptor source for this set is a woman under 30 in good health and CMV-seropositive. Each CDR3 is given with its conserved first and last residue. D genes are given only for firm matches. Rows may omit the clone size; those that give it use once, few, many or a size class.

abundance: -
j_gene: TRBJ1-2
d_gene: TRBD1
v_gene: TRBV10-3
CDR3aa: CAISEGQGANYGYTF
CDR3nt: TGTGCCATCAGTGAAGGACAGGGGGCCAACTATGGCTACACCTTC

abundance: once
j_gene: TRBJ1-3
d_gene: -
v_gene: TRBV19
CDR3aa: CASSISLMGGNTIYF
CDR3nt: TGTGCCAGTAGTATATCTCTCATGGGCGGAAACACCATATATTTT

abundance: once
j_gene: TRBJ1-2
d_gene: -
v_gene: TRBV4-3
CDR3aa: CASSQVGAGNSNYGYTF
CDR3nt: TGCGCCAGCAGCCAAGTTGGGGCAGGCAATTCTAACTATGGCTACACCTTC

abundance: -
j_gene: TRBJ2-3
d_gene: TRBD2
v_gene: TRBV18
CDR3aa: CASSPKRGGKTDTQYF
CDR3nt: TGTGCCAGCTCCCCTAAGCGGGGGGGGAAGACAGATACGCAGTATTTT

abundance: -
j_gene: TRBJ2-4
d_gene: TRBD1
v_gene: TRBV9
CDR3aa: CASSAMGQGWDIQYF
CDR3nt: TGTGCCAGCAGCGCAATGGGACAGGGCTGGGACATTCAGTACTTC

abundance: -
j_gene: TRBJ2-7
d_gene: -
v_gene: TRBV5-1
CDR3aa: CASRDKEHSYEQYF
CDR3nt: TGCGCCAGCAGGGACAAGGAGCACTCCTACGAGCAGTACTTC

abundance: -
j_gene: TRBJ2-7
d_gene: TRBD1
v_gene: TRBV6-1
CDR3aa: CASSPGQGAYEQYF
CDR3nt: TGTGCCAGCAGCCCGGGACAGGGTGCTTACGAGCAGTACTTC

abundance: -
j_gene: TRBJ2-5
d_gene: TRBD2
v_gene: TRBV6-1
CDR3aa: CASNAQGTSETQYF
CDR3nt: TGTGCCAGCAATGCCCAGGGGACTAGCGAGACCCAGTACTTC

abundance: -
j_gene: TRBJ1-5
d_gene: TRBD1
v_gene: TRBV7-2
CDR3aa: CASSLVGQGWQPQHF
CDR3nt: TGTGCCAGCAGCTTAGTAGGACAGGGGTGGCAGCCCCAGCATTTT

abundance: -
j_gene: TRBJ1-6
d_gene: TRBD1
v_gene: TRBV2
CDR3aa: CASLNGQGGNSPLHF
CDR3nt: TGTGCCAGCTTGAATGGACAGGGGGGAAATTCACCCCTCCACTTT

abundance: -
j_gene: TRBJ2-2
d_gene: -
v_gene: TRBV4-3
CDR3aa: CASSQGNERVLNTGELFF
CDR3nt: TGCGCCAGCAGCCAAGGGAATGAGCGGGTATTGAACACCGGGGAGCTGTTTTTT

abundance: few
j_gene: TRBJ1-5
d_gene: -
v_gene: TRBV30
CDR3aa: CAWTAGGVEQPQHF
CDR3nt: TGTGCCTGGACCGCGGGGGGGGTAGAACAGCCCCAGCATTTT

abundance: -
j_gene: TRBJ2-5
d_gene: -
v_gene: TRBV11-2
CDR3aa: CASSLGVERMQETQYF
CDR3nt: TGTGCCAGCAGCCTAGGTGTGGAGCGAATGCAAGAGACCCAGTACTTC

abundance: -
j_gene: TRBJ2-7
d_gene: -
v_gene: TRBV7-3
CDR3aa: CASSYGQGPYEQYF
CDR3nt: TGTGCCAGCAGCTATGGTCAGGGTCCGTACGAGCAGTACTTC

abundance: -
j_gene: TRBJ2-2
d_gene: TRBD2
v_gene: TRBV29-1
CDR3aa: CSVILAGVNTGELFF
CDR3nt: TGCAGCGTGATTCTAGCGGGGGTGAACACCGGGGAGCTGTTTTTT

abundance: -
j_gene: TRBJ2-1
d_gene: -
v_gene: TRBV4-2
CDR3aa: CASSQDEGDLYNEQFF
CDR3nt: TGTGCCAGCAGCCAAGATGAGGGGGACCTTTACAATGAGCAGTTCTTC

abundance: -
j_gene: TRBJ2-2
d_gene: -
v_gene: TRBV28
CDR3aa: CASRRGGTNTGELFF
CDR3nt: TGTGCCAGCCGTAGGGGGGGGACGAACACCGGGGAGCTGTTTTTT

abundance: -
j_gene: TRBJ1-1
d_gene: -
v_gene: TRBV7-8
CDR3aa: CASSDGGTEAFF
CDR3nt: TGTGCCAGCAGCGACGGGGGCACTGAAGCTTTCTTT

abundance: -
j_gene: TRBJ2-2
d_gene: TRBD2
v_gene: TRBV4-1
CDR3aa: CASSQEGGVNTGELFF
CDR3nt: TGCGCCAGCAGCCAAGAGGGGGGGGTGAACACCGGGGAGCTGTTTTTT